Sequencing of this TCR beta chain was carried out in a study of T cells in Graves' hyperthyroidism and ophthalmopathy. Study-wide results and caveats: Most clonotypes expanded in the thyroid (above 0.001) were also present in blood.

Across 18 months, stable Graves' hyperthyroidism was marked by no progression to ophthalmopathy. V was pared by 4 bases and J by 5 bases, with 6 bases of the junction left unmatched. The CDR3 covers 15 residues. The germline V gene encodes CDR1 SGHRS and CDR2 YFSETQ. Researchers amplified the TCR beta CDR3 regions from RNA transcripts. Researchers ran a first-round RT-PCR on the TCR CDR3 using the HTBI primer set. Using its own MiXCR run on the multiplex PCR reads, TCRdb lists one record per CDR3 protein. In the table there are approximately 430,000 distinct CDR3 sequences, approximately 14% of which are singletons. This clonotype showed up many times. What it recognizes is unknown.

V usage is TRBV5-1 and J usage is TRBJ2-3, with 11 bases aligning to TRBD2. This receptor was identified in a woman aged 18-29 years with Graves' hyperthyroidism. Material: blood. CDR3 loop: CASSQTSGIVDTQYF. CDR3 nucleotide sequence: TGCGCCAGCAGCCAGACTAGCGGGATAGTAGATACGCAGTATTTT.